This T cell receptor (beta chain) was retrieved from a study of T-cell reconstitution after alpha-beta-depleted transplantation in children. Deletions cut 3 bases from V and 5 bases from J, with 13 bases between. From germline, CDR1 is LNHDA and CDR2 SQIVND (reference sequence). This CDR3 is 14 amino acids long. Preparing the TCRbeta library involved the use of unique molecular identifiers. TCRdb analysed the PCR reads with MiXCR anew, one entry per CDR3 protein. The data contain around 440,000 distinct CDR3 sequences, under 12% of them seen just once; the ten biggest clones take up around 2.2%. This clonotype appeared many times.

The gene calls are TRBV19 and TRBJ1-2; tentative D call: TRBD1 (6 bases). The TCR originated in a child aged 2 to 10 with inherited bone marrow failure, due to receive a stem cell transplant. Sequenced here: PBMCs, sampled before TCRalphabeta/CD19-depleted stem cell transplant. CDR3: CASSMRGPVYGYTF. The CDR3, as DNA: TGTGCCAGTAGTATGCGGGGGCCCGTTTATGGCTACACCTTC.